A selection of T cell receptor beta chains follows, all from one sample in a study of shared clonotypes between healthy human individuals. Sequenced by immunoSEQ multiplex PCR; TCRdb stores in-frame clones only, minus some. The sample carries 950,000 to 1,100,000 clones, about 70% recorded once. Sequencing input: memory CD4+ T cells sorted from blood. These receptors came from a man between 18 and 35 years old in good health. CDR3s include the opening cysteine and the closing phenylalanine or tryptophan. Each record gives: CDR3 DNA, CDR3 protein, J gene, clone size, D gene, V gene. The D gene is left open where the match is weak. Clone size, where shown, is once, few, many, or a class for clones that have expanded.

TGCGCCAGCAGCCAAGAAGGAGGACAGCCCGGGGAAAAACTGTTTTTT | CASSQEGGQPGEKLFF | TRBJ1-4 | few | NA | TRBV4-1
TGCAGCGGGAGGACAGGGGGCGGCGTGGTCCAAGAGACCCAGTACTTC | CSGRTGGGVVQETQYF | TRBJ2-5 | NA | TRBD1 | TRBV29-1
TGTGCCAGCTCACCACCGCCAGGGGGTGAGACCCAGTACTTC | CASSPPPGGETQYF | TRBJ2-5 | few | TRBD1 | TRBV18
TGTGCCAGCATTCTAGATACTCGGGCCGGGGAGCTGTTTTTT | CASILDTRAGELFF | TRBJ2-2 | NA | NA | TRBV7-2
TGCGCCAGCAGTGAAAGCGGGACCTACAATGAGCAGTTCTTC | CASSESGTYNEQFF | TRBJ2-1 | NA | TRBD2 | TRBV10-2
TGTGCCAGCAGCACCGGGGGGGTACTCTACAATGAGCAGTTCTTC | CASSTGGVLYNEQFF | TRBJ2-1 | NA | TRBD2 | TRBV11-2
TGTGCTAGTGGCCTCGGGGAGGGTACCTACAATGAGCAGTTCTTC | CASGLGEGTYNEQFF | TRBJ2-1 | NA | TRBD2 | TRBV12-5
TGTGCCAGCAGCAAAGACAGGGAAGCCCTACCTTACACAGATACGCAGTATTTT | CASSKDREALPYTDTQYF | TRBJ2-3 | few | NA | TRBV21-1
TGTGCCAGCAGTCTTGGACGGGGCGTAAGATCTCAAGAGACCCAGTACTTC | CASSLGRGVRSQETQYF | TRBJ2-5 | many | NA | TRBV11-2
TGTGCCAGCAGCTTAGGTGCGGAGACCCAGTACTTC | CASSLGAETQYF | TRBJ2-5 | NA | NA | TRBV7-9
TGTGCCAGCAGCTCAAGGACGCTCTCCTACGAGCAGTACTTC | CASSSRTLSYEQYF | TRBJ2-7 | NA | NA | TRBV7-2
TGTGCCAGTAGTATGGTTTTTCAGCCCCAGCATTTT | CASSMVFQPQHF | TRBJ1-5 | NA | NA | TRBV19
TGTGCCAGCAGCTCCCGGGACAGTGGCATCGTGGGGGGCTACACCTTC | CASSSRDSGIVGGYTF | TRBJ1-2 | NA | TRBD1 | TRBV7-8
TGTGCCAGTAGTATAGGAGGACAGAGCTCCTATAATTCACCCCTCCACTTT | CASSIGGQSSYNSPLHF | TRBJ1-6 | NA | NA | TRBV19
TGTGCCAGCAGCGCAGGGGACGGCAATCAGCCCCAGCATTTT | CASSAGDGNQPQHF | TRBJ1-5 | NA | NA | TRBV7-8
TGCGCCAGCAGCTTTGGGCCCTCGGAGGCTGAAGCTTTCTTT | CASSFGPSEAEAFF | TRBJ1-1 | few | NA | TRBV5-1
TGTGCCAGCAGTTTTAACGGGGGGGGCCTTAGAGATACGCAGTATTTT | CASSFNGGGLRDTQYF | TRBJ2-3 | NA | TRBD2 | TRBV28
TGTGCCAGCAGCTTAGGGCAGGGCTATTCACCCCTCCACTTT | CASSLGQGYSPLHF | TRBJ1-6 | NA | NA | TRBV7-6
TGTGCCAGCAGCTCCCGAGATAAGGCAGATACGCAGTATTTT | CASSSRDKADTQYF | TRBJ2-3 | NA | NA | TRBV5-4
TGTGCCTGGAGGGGGCGGGGCGCTGGCTACACCTTC | CAWRGRGAGYTF | TRBJ1-2 | NA | NA | TRBV30
TGCGCCAGCAGCTTGGGGACCTTACTAGCGGGGACTGAGCAGTTCTTC | CASSLGTLLAGTEQFF | TRBJ2-1 | NA | TRBD2 | TRBV5-1
TGTGCCAGCAGTTCCGGACTAGCGGGAACCTACGAGCAGTACTTC | CASSSGLAGTYEQYF | TRBJ2-7 | NA | TRBD2 | TRBV27